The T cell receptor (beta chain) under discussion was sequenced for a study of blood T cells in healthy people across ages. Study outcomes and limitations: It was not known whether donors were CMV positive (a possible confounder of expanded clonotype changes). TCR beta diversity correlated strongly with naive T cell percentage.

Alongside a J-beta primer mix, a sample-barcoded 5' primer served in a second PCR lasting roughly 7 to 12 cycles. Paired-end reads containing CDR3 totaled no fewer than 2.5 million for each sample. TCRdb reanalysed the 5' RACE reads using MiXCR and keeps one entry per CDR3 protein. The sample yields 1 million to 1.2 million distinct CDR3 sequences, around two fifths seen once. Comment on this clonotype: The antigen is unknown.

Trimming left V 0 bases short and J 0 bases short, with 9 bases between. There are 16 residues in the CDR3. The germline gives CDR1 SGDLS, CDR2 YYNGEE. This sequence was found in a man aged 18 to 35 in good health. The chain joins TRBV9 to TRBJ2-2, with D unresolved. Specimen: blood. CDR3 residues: CASSVATPPNTGELFF. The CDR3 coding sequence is TGTGCCAGCAGCGTAGCTACCCCACCGAACACCGGGGAGCTGTTTTTT.